These 10 T cell receptor beta chains were sequenced from one sample in a study of shared clonotypes between healthy human individuals. Repertoires were generated with immunoSEQ multiplex PCR, while TCRdb's copy carries only in-frame clones and drops some. The table lists over a million clones, 96% of them singletons, with roughly 1.2% in the top ten. The sequencing input was naive CD4+ T cells sorted from blood. Subset of the sample: CD45RA+ positively selected. These receptors were obtained from a man aged 30 to 39 in good health.

A remark on this clone: The sample carries other DNA sequences with the same CDR3. The J gene is TRBJ2-1, the V gene TRBV27; D is unresolved. Germline V gene sequence: CDR1 MNHEY, CDR2 SMNVEV (reference sequence). The V end lost 5 bases, the J end lost 4 bases, and 3 bases lay between the germline ends. This CDR3 has 11 residues. In DNA, the CDR3 is TGTGCCAGCAGTCGTTACAATGAGCAGTTCTTC. Protein sequence: CASSRYNEQFF.

The chain links TRBV2 to TRBJ2-7; D call uncertain. V lost 8 bases and J 4 bases, leaving 9 bases between the germline ends. The CDR3 totals 11 residues. Germline V gene sequence: CDR1 SNHLY, CDR2 FYNNEI. The CDR3 DNA reads TGTGCCAGCCTCAAGGATTACGAGCAGTACTTC. Its translation: CASLKDYEQYF.

This chain links TRBV28 with TRBJ2-1; 10 positions match TRBD2. The V gene's germline CDR1 is MDHEN and CDR2 SYDVKM. V lost 1 base to trimming and J lost 5 bases; unmatched junction nucleotides: 2. The CDR3 loop spans 15 amino acids. This CDR3 is CASSLFSGRDNEQFF. The CDR3 nucleotides are TGTGCCAGCAGTTTATTCAGCGGGAGGGACAATGAGCAGTTCTTC.

This rearrangement joins TRBV7-2 to TRBJ2-3; possible D gene TRBD2, 6 bases. This CDR3 is 12 amino acids long. Trimming took off 5 bases at V and 8 bases at J, with 11 bases between the two ends. Germline loops: CDR1 SGHTA, CDR2 FQGNSA. The CDR3 DNA is TGTGCCAGCAGCGTTAGCGGTGCTACGCAGTATTTT. Residues: CASSVSGATQYF.

The rearrangement joins TRBV29-1 to TRBJ1-4, with 8 bases identical to TRBD1. V was pared by 7 bases and J by 0 bases, with 16 bases of the junction left unmatched. The V gene's germline CDR1 is SQVTM and CDR2 ANQGSEA. The CDR3 is made up of 18 amino acids. The CDR3 sequence: CSGVMTGDALSTNEKLFF. CDR3 nucleotide sequence: TGCAGCGGCGTTATGACAGGGGACGCATTATCAACTAATGAAAAACTGTTTTTT.

The chain's CDR3 is CASRPTESSYNEQFF. The CDR3 region has the DNA TGTGCCAGCAGACCGACTGAGAGCTCCTACAATGAGCAGTTCTTC. J is TRBJ2-1 and V is TRBV2; D gene ambiguous. The germline V and J ends were trimmed by 6 bases and 0 bases, with 12 bases remaining between them. Germline V lookup: CDR1 SNHLY, CDR2 FYNNEI. The length of the CDR3 is 15 residues.

The chain couples TRBV5-1 to TRBJ2-6, with D perhaps matching TRBD2 (7 bases). Germline CDR1 reads SGHRS; CDR2 reads YFSETQ. V lost 1 base, J lost 1 base, and 27 bases lay in between. The CDR3 loop spans 22 amino acids. The CDR3 sequence is CASSLPDSRLAGAGSGANVLTF. CDR3 nucleotide sequence: TGCGCCAGCAGCTTGCCGGACTCCCGTTTGGCGGGGGCTGGTTCTGGGGCCAACGTCCTGACTTTC.

The chain has TRBV18 and TRBJ1-5, with 8 bases identical to TRBD1. The ends lost 5 bases at V and 4 bases at J; junction bases unmatched: 7. The CDR3 has 15 amino acids. Germline V gene data show CDR1 as KGHSH and CDR2 as LQKENI. The CDR3 spells CASSANQGANQPQHF. The CDR3, as DNA: TGTGCCAGCTCAGCGAACCAGGGGGCGAATCAGCCCCAGCATTTT.

In DNA, the CDR3 is TGTGCCTGCCATAGGAGGAACACTGAAGCTTTCTTT. Protein sequence: CACHRRNTEAFF. The rearrangement uses TRBV30 and TRBJ1-1; D is ambiguous. The CDR3 runs 12 residues. V gave up 6 bases and J gave up 1 base, with 9 bases separating them. Per germline, CDR1 GTSNPN and CDR2 SVGIG (reference sequence). Full variable domain (missing parts from reference TRBV30 and TRBJ1-1): SQTIHQWPATLVQPVGSPLSLECTVEGTSNPNLYWYRQAAGRGLQLLFYSVGIGQISSEVPQNLSASRPQDRQFILSSKKLLLSDSGFYLCACHRRNTEAFFGQGTRLTVV.

The chain recombines TRBV30 with TRBJ2-3; 13 bases are a match to TRBD2. V dropped 1 base and J dropped 7; count of bases not matched to a gene: 5. The CDR3 spans 15 residues. Germline CDR1 GTSNPN, CDR2 SVGIG (reference sequence). CDR3 DNA sequence: TGTGCCTGGAGTGGGACTAGCGGGAGTGGATATACGCAGTATTTT. It encodes CAWSGTSGSGYTQYF. Full variable domain (outside the CDR3, taken from reference TRBV30 and TRBJ2-3): SQTIHQWPATLVQPVGSPLSLECTVEGTSNPNLYWYRQAAGRGLQLLFYSVGIGQISSEVPQNLSASRPQDRQFILSSKKLLLSDSGFYLCAWSGTSGSGYTQYFGPGTRLTVL.